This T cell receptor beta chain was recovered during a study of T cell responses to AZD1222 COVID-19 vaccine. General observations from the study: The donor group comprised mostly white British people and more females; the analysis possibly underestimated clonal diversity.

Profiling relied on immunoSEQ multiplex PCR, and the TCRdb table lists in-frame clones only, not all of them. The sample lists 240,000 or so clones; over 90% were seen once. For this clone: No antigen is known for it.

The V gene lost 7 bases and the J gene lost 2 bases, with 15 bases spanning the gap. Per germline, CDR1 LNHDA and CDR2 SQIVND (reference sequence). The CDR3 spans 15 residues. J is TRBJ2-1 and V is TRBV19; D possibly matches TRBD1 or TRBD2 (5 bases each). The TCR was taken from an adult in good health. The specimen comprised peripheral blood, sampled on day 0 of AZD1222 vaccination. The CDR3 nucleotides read TGTGCCAGTATCAATACGGGGCAAGCCTACAATGAGCAGTTCTTC. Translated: CASINTGQAYNEQFF.